The clone carrying this T cell receptor beta chain was recorded at least ten times. Its antigen is unknown. TCRbeta library preparation incorporated unique molecular identifiers. MiXCR, run by TCRdb on the PCR reads, gives a single entry per CDR3 protein. This table holds about 200,000 distinct CDR3 sequences, approximately 6% found once. The germline CDR1 and CDR2 sequences are MNHNY and SVGAGI (reference sequence). The CDR3 totals 13 residues. V shed 6 bases and J shed 0 bases, with 9 bases lying between them. This record comes from a study of T-cell reconstitution after alpha-beta-depleted transplantation in children. Study-wide results and caveats: Recipient T cells and thymic progenitors that survived were the source of the high TCRbeta diversity seen at day 60 in some patients. A year had passed since transplant, and T-cell counts and diversity by then came mostly from newly produced T cells. Several hundred expanded graft clones reportedly gave rise to the alpha-beta T cells present about two months after transplant.

This clonotype was obtained from a girl less than two years old with combined immunodeficiency, due to receive a stem cell transplant. Specimen: PBMCs, collected before TCRalphabeta/CD19-depleted stem cell transplant. The rearrangement uses TRBV6-6 and TRBJ2-7, with TRBD2 as a possible D gene (6 bases). The CDR3 sequence: CASSGSNSYEQYF. The DNA of the CDR3 is TGTGCCAGCAGCGGGAGTAACTCCTACGAGCAGTACTTC.